These T cell receptor beta chains were read from a single sample in a study of beta chain features in type 1 diabetes. Repertoires were generated with immunoSEQ multiplex PCR, while TCRdb's copy carries only in-frame clones and drops some. Among about 210,000 clones listed, approximately 11% were seen once. The sample was central memory CD4+ T cells from blood. The receptors stem from a man aged 18 to 30 in good health. Each CDR3 is given with its conserved first and last residue. A D gene is named only where the DNA matches it firmly. Expanded clones get a size class; other rows say once, few or many, or leave the size out.

j_gene | abundance | v_gene | d_gene | CDR3aa
TRBJ2-3 | few | TRBV7-6 | TRBD1 | CASSPRDSNTDTQYF
TRBJ2-2 | many | TRBV18 | - | CASSPRQVVTGELFF
TRBJ1-5 | - | TRBV5-1 | - | CASSLTGLGDQPQHF
TRBJ1-4 | many | TRBV2 | - | CASSQTDANEKLFF
TRBJ2-2 | few | TRBV7-2 | - | CASSLARDTGELFF
TRBJ2-1 | - | TRBV27 | - | CASSLGPLRVWDEQFF
TRBJ2-1 | many | TRBV7-2 | - | CASSRTSFGEQFF
TRBJ2-2 | few | TRBV10-3 | - | CASSGPRSNRELFF
TRBJ1-3 | few | TRBV2 | - | CASSEASPFSGNTIYF
TRBJ2-6 | - | TRBV25-1 | - | CASSDNRAGANVLTF
TRBJ2-6 | few | TRBV4-3 | TRBD1 | CASSPGTGTGANVLTF
TRBJ2-5 | few | TRBV7-9 | TRBD2 | CASSRLAGAFQTQYF
TRBJ2-7 | - | TRBV10-3 | - | CAISEAKDYEQYF
TRBJ1-4 | few | TRBV4-1 | - | CASSQDLSGATNEKLFF
TRBJ2-1 | once | TRBV18 | - | CASSPTQDFHEQFF
TRBJ2-1 | few | TRBV9 | - | CASSPDWGAGAYNEQFF
TRBJ2-7 | - | TRBV30 | - | CAWSATGYGEQYF
TRBJ1-1 | few | TRBV6-1 | - | CASGRGVGMNTEAFF
TRBJ1-5 | - | TRBV5-4 | - | CASSLMGAGQPQHF
TRBJ2-5 | - | TRBV28 | - | CASSLGSRQGGKETQYF
TRBJ2-1 | few | TRBV15 | - | CATSEDRSYNEQFF
TRBJ2-7 | - | TRBV27 | TRBD1 | CASSQTGGDSYEQYF
TRBJ2-2 | - | TRBV5-1 | - | CASSFMELPGELFF
TRBJ2-3 | once | TRBV5-6 | TRBD2 | CASSLLAGNTDTQYF
TRBJ2-7 | - | TRBV7-9 | - | CASSLWAGYEQYF
TRBJ2-5 | few | TRBV18 | - | CASSPPFGFQETQYF
TRBJ2-7 | few | TRBV7-9 | - | CASSFGSYEQYF
TRBJ1-5 | few | TRBV30 | - | CAWSVSGSGNQPQHF
TRBJ2-3 | - | TRBV10-2 | - | CASGPEGSTDTQYF
TRBJ2-1 | few | TRBV11-1 | - | CASRFDRDTEQFF
TRBJ2-3 | - | TRBV10-3 | - | CAILRTAKDTQYF
TRBJ2-3 | few | TRBV9 | - | CASSVGGGRGDTQYF
TRBJ2-1 | few | TRBV5-4 | - | CASSRQAIYNEQFF
TRBJ2-5 | - | TRBV27 | - | CASSPGLGRESGETQYF
TRBJ2-1 | many | TRBV10-3 | - | CAISEAPGRKDNEQFF
TRBJ2-5 | - | TRBV5-1 | - | CASSFSGEETQYF
TRBJ2-2 | many | TRBV28 | - | CASHSSSGAENTGELFF
TRBJ2-2 | - | TRBV23-1 | - | CASSRDFGELFF
TRBJ1-1 | - | TRBV30 | - | CAWSRDYGNTEAFF
TRBJ2-1 | - | TRBV30 | TRBD2 | CAWSGGRSNEQFF
TRBJ2-1 | - | TRBV5-1 | - | CASSLINENNEQFF
TRBJ1-2 | - | TRBV30 | TRBD1 | CAWGQGVGYTF
TRBJ2-1 | - | TRBV5-4 | TRBD2 | CASSPELAASYNEQFF
TRBJ1-2 | few | TRBV21-1 | - | CASIGQGLGNYGYTF
TRBJ2-3 | few | TRBV28 | - | CASSFPVRTDTQYF